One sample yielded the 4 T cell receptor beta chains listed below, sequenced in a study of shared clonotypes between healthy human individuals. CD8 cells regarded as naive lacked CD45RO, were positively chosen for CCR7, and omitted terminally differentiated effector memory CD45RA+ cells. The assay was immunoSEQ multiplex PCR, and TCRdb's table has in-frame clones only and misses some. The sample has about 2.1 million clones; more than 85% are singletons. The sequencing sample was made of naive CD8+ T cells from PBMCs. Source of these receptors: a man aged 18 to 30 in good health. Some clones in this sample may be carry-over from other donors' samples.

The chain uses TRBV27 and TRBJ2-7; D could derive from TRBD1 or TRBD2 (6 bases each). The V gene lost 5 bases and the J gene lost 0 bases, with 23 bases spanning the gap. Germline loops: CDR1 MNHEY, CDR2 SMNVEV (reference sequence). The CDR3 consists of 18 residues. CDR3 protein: CASSPGQLGLTSSYEQYF. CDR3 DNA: TGTGCCAGCAGTCCCGGACAGCTCGGACTAACCAGCTCCTACGAGCAGTACTTC.

The chain's CDR3 is CASSYSATGMTDTQYF. The CDR3 DNA follows: TGTGCCAGCAGTTACTCGGCGACAGGGATGACAGATACGCAGTATTTT. The chain has TRBV6-5 and TRBJ2-3; 7 bases agree with TRBD1. Looked up from germline, CDR1 is MNHEY and CDR2 is SVGAGI. The CDR3 runs 16 residues. V lost 0 bases, J lost 3 bases, and 6 bases stayed unmatched.

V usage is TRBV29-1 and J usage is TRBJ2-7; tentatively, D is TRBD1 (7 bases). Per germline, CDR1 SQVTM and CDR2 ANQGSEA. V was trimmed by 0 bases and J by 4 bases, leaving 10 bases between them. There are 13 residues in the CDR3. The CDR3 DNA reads TGCAGCGTTGAAGAGGCAGGGGGGTACGAGCAGTACTTC. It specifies CSVEEAGGYEQYF.

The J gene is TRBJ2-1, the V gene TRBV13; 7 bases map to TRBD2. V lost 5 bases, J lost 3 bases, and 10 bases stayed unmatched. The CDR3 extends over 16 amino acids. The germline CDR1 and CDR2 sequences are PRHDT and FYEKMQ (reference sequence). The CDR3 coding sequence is TGTGCCAGCAGCGGTTCGGGGGGTCTGCTCTACAATGAGCAGTTCTTC. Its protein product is CASSGSGGLLYNEQFF.